This T cell receptor (beta chain) emerged from a study of T cell repertoires in aging, cancer and after chemotherapy. Whole-study context: Donor ages fell into six groups from 30 or younger up to 70 or older. Study results and limitations: Untreated cancer patients had significantly lower blood TCR diversity than age-matched healthy donors.

Multiplex touch-down PCR with TRB-A/B primers amplified rearranged V-D-J TRB sequences. TCRdb reprocessed the multiplex PCR reads via MiXCR and lists one record per CDR3 protein. This table holds around 9,000 distinct CDR3 sequences, 30% to 40% found once. TCR beta rearrangements were amplified from peripheral blood genomic DNA. A note on this clonotype: The antigen remains unidentified.

V gave up 3 bases and J gave up 1 base; unmatched junction bases: 7. Germline-derived CDR1 and CDR2 are DFQATT and SNEGSKA (reference sequence). The length of the CDR3 is 15 residues. This clonotype was obtained from a human donor in good health. This sequence joins TRBV20-1 and TRBJ1-2, with 8 bases that match TRBD1. Sequences were obtained from blood. CDR3 in DNA: TGCAGTGCTAGCGGGGGACAGGCGGTTAACTATGGCTACACCTTC. This translates into CSASGGQAVNYGYTF.